Shown below are 8 T cell receptor beta chains from a single sample sequenced in a study of beta chain features in type 1 diabetes. The entirety of the isolated RNA underwent reverse transcription, so expressed TCRB transcripts were sequenced. Sequenced by immunoSEQ multiplex PCR; TCRdb stores in-frame clones only, minus some. Of 450,000 to 600,000 clones in the sample, 30% were seen once. The sequencing sample was made of naive CD4+ T cells from blood. These receptors originate from a young man in good health.

Here the CDR3 DNA reads TGTGCCAGCAGTTTATCGAGGGCTAGCGGGGTTCAAGAGACCCAGTACTTC. Residues: CASSLSRASGVQETQYF. This chain uses TRBV27 with TRBJ2-5; 9 bases are a match to TRBD2. Germline CDR1 is MNHEY and CDR2 is SMNVEV (reference sequence). The CDR3 has 17 residues. The V gene end was trimmed by 0 bases and the J gene end by 2 bases; junction bases not matched to a gene: 7.

This clone was detected only a few times. This chain connects TRBV4-3 to TRBJ2-2; no firm D call. The germline V and J ends were trimmed by 1 base and 6 bases, with 9 bases remaining between them. CDR1 and CDR2 (germline): LGHNA, YSLEER. The CDR3 spans 14 residues. The CDR3 loop is CASSQGKRAGELFF. CDR3 sequence (DNA): TGCGCCAGCAGCCAAGGGAAGCGCGCCGGGGAGCTGTTTTTT.

This clone was counted only a few times. The genes are TRBV30 and TRBJ2-7; D is ambiguous. The germline gives CDR1 GTSNPN, CDR2 SVGIG (reference sequence). This CDR3 region has 11 residues. V was shortened by 3 bases and J by 3 bases, with 6 bases between the two germline ends. Here the CDR3 DNA reads TGTGCCTGGAGCGCTATCTACGAGCAGTACTTC. It yields the protein CAWSAIYEQYF.

The chain employs TRBV5-6 and TRBJ1-2; possibly TRBD1 for D (5 bases). CDR3 size: 15 residues. Looked up from germline, CDR1 is SGHDT and CDR2 is YYEEEE. V lost 4 bases and J 4 bases, leaving 17 bases between the germline ends. CDR3 nucleotides: TGTGCCAGCAGCGAACCGGGACGGATGATCTATGGCTACACCTTC. Its translation: CASSEPGRMIYGYTF.

This clone was seen once. The chain recombines TRBV6-1 with TRBJ2-5; D not resolved. The CDR3 runs to 14 residues. CDR1 MNHNS and CDR2 SASEGT come from the germline V gene. The V end was cut by 5 bases, the J end by 4 bases, with 14 bases between. This CDR3 reads CASSMEDYGETQYF. CDR3 sequence (DNA): TGTGCCAGCAGTATGGAAGATTATGGAGAGACCCAGTACTTC.

This clone was found a few times. Other DNA variants within this sample encode the same CDR3. The genes are TRBV9 and TRBJ2-3; unclear D gene. In germline, CDR1 is SGDLS, CDR2 YYNGEE. Trimming pared 0 bases from V and 0 bases from J, leaving 8 bases between. This CDR3 is built from 15 residues. CDR3 amino acids: CASSVGSVSTDTQYF. Written as DNA, the CDR3 is TGTGCCAGCAGCGTAGGGTCCGTTAGCACAGATACGCAGTATTTT.

This chain connects TRBV2 to TRBJ2-7, with TRBD2 identical over 9 bases. Germline-derived CDR1 and CDR2 are SNHLY and FYNNEI. The V segment lost 6 bases and the J segment 0 bases; nucleotides outside the gene matches: 3. The CDR3 covers 14 residues. For the CDR3, the DNA is TGTGCCAGCAGGGGCGGGAGGGCCTCCTACGAGCAGTACTTC. This codes for CASRGGRASYEQYF.

The chain links TRBV4-1 to TRBJ2-3; perhaps TRBD2 as D (5 bases). Germline CDR1 is MGHRA and CDR2 is YSYEKL. V was pared by 0 bases and J by 9 bases, with 19 bases between. This CDR3 is built from 16 residues. As DNA, the CDR3 is TGCGCCAGCAGCCAAGAAGGCCTGGGCCCCCCGGGGACGCAGTATTTT. Residues: CASSQEGLGPPGTQYF.